These 26 T cell receptor beta chains were sequenced from one sample in a study of CD8 T cells in Susac syndrome. Random hexamers were used to reverse transcribe about 0.45 to 1 ug of RNA. A single record per CDR3 protein comes from TCRdb applying MiXCR to the immunoSEQ multiplex PCR reads. This sample carries approximately 160,000 distinct CDR3 sequences, about 91% of them seen once, and the ten largest clones take approximately 0.073%. The material sequenced was CD4+ T cells from PBMCs. The receptors derive from a human donor in good health.

Here the CDR3 DNA reads TGTGCTAGTGGTTTACCGAACCGGGACTGGAGCACAGATACGCAGTATTTT. Translating gives CASGLPNRDWSTDTQYF. The rearrangement uses TRBV12-5 and TRBJ2-3, with TRBD2 as a possible D gene (6 bases). Trimming shortened V by 3 bases and J by 0 bases, and 16 bases separated the two germline ends. From germline, CDR1 is LGHNT and CDR2 FRNRAP. The CDR3 covers 17 residues.

V and J are TRBV19 and TRBJ1-5; TRBD1 aligns across 11 bases. Germline V CDR1 and CDR2: LNHDA, SQIVND (reference sequence). The CDR3 runs 17 residues. The ends lost 4 bases at V and 0 bases at J; junction bases unmatched: 5. CDR3 residues: CASSKGTGGDSNQPQHF. The CDR3 DNA sequence: TGTGCCAGTAGTAAGGGGACAGGGGGTGATAGCAATCAGCCCCAGCATTTT.

The table lists this clonotype with a few counts. The DNA of the CDR3 is TGTGCCAGCAGCTTCCCTGGGGGGTCCTACGAGCAGTACTTC. It translates to CASSFPGGSYEQYF. This chain links TRBV7-6 with TRBJ2-7; a weak D match, TRBD2 (6 bases). The V end lost 3 bases, the J end lost 1 base, and 10 bases lay between the germline ends. This CDR3 comprises 14 residues. From germline, CDR1 is SGHVS and CDR2 FNYEAQ.

The chain joins TRBV7-9 to TRBJ1-2; 9 bases map to TRBD1. CDR1 is SEHNR and CDR2 is FQNEAQ in the germline V gene (reference sequence). Trimming removed 3 bases from V and 4 bases from J; junction bases left unmatched: 3. CDR3 length: 14 residues. CDR3 in DNA: TGTGCCAGCAGCTTGGGACAGGGTTCCTATGGCTACACCTTC. It codes for CASSLGQGSYGYTF.

The rearrangement links TRBV6-6 to TRBJ1-4; 7 nucleotides align to TRBD1. The CDR3 length is 16 residues. Unmatched junction bases numbered 14, after V lost 6 bases and J lost 7 bases. Germline V gene sequence: CDR1 MNHNY, CDR2 SVGAGI (reference sequence). CDR3 coding DNA: TGTGCCAGCAGCCCAAGGATATCGGGACAGTCTGAAAAACTGTTTTTT. It encodes CASSPRISGQSEKLFF.

The genes are TRBV12-3 or TRBV12-4 and TRBJ2-3; D might be TRBD2 (6 bases). The germline V and J ends were trimmed by 9 bases and 6 bases, with 13 bases remaining between them. The CDR3 has 12 residues. The CDR3: CASSGVGDTQYF. The CDR3 bases are TGTGCCAGTAGCGGCGTTGGGGATACGCAGTATTTT.

This rearrangement joins TRBV7-2 to TRBJ2-1; tentatively, D is TRBD1 (6 bases). Germline CDR1 is SGHTA and CDR2 is FQGNSA. V lost 2 bases to trimming and J lost 9 bases, with 17 bases between them. The CDR3 covers 15 residues. The CDR3 DNA is TGTGCCAGCAGCTTAAATGCAGGGGAATATGGTGAGCAGTTCTTC. Protein product: CASSLNAGEYGEQFF.

J is TRBJ1-5 and V is TRBV5-1; a weak D match, TRBD1 (5 bases). The germline V and J ends were trimmed by 1 base and 8 bases, with 16 bases remaining between them. The CDR3 spans 15 residues. CDR1 and CDR2 from the germline V gene are SGHRS and YFSETQ. This CDR3 is CASSLIGASGEPQHF. The CDR3, as DNA: TGCGCCAGCAGCTTGATTGGGGCCTCGGGGGAGCCCCAGCATTTT.

CDR3 sequence: CSINVPSGGVTDTQYF. The CDR3 nucleotides read TGCAGCATAAACGTGCCTAGCGGGGGAGTCACAGATACGCAGTATTTT. The chain is built from TRBV20-1 and TRBJ2-3; 10 bases map to TRBD2. From germline, CDR1 is DFQATT and CDR2 SNEGSKA (reference sequence). The CDR3 spans 16 residues.

V gene TRBV20-1 combines with J gene TRBJ1-5; D might be TRBD1 (6 bases). Germline V gene lookup returns CDR1 DFQATT and CDR2 SNEGSKA (reference sequence). Trimming removed 4 bases from V and 3 bases from J, with 10 bases in between. The CDR3 is made up of 13 amino acids. The CDR3: CSATDRINQPQHF. For the CDR3, the DNA is TGCAGTGCTACCGACAGGATCAATCAGCCCCAGCATTTT.

This chain joins TRBV10-1 and TRBJ2-4; D is perhaps TRBD1 (6 bases). CDR1 is WNHNN and CDR2 is SYGVQD in the germline V gene (reference sequence). The CDR3 contains 13 residues. Trimming stripped 2 bases from V and 10 bases from J, with 12 bases between. This CDR3 is CASSEGTRGIQYF. The CDR3 nucleotides read TGCGCCAGCAGTGAGGGGACAAGAGGGATTCAGTACTTC.

The chain has TRBV5-1 and TRBJ1-6; the D gene is possibly TRBD1 (5 bases). There are 15 residues in the CDR3. V dropped 0 bases and J dropped 6 bases, with 10 bases sitting between them. CDR1 is SGHRS, CDR2 YFSETQ, per germline. The DNA of the CDR3 is TGCGCCAGCAGCTTGGACTCCGGGGGTAATTCACCCCTCCACTTT. This codes for CASSLDSGGNSPLHF.

The rearrangement joins TRBV7-2 to TRBJ2-1; TRBD1 or TRBD2 may be the D gene (7 bases each). The CDR3 consists of 15 residues. CDR1 is SGHTA and CDR2 is FQGNSA in the germline V gene. V was pared by 6 bases and J by 9 bases, with 21 bases between. The CDR3 DNA reads as TGTGCCAGCAGTTCTCCCGTGGGAGGGGGCAGTGAGCAGTTCTTC. As protein: CASSSPVGGGSEQFF.

V usage is TRBV2 and J usage is TRBJ2-7; D gene unclear. The V gene lost 6 bases and the J gene lost 2 bases, with 2 bases spanning the gap. CDR1 and CDR2 (germline): SNHLY, FYNNEI. This CDR3 region has 10 residues. The CDR3 nucleotides read TGTGCCAGCAGAGCCTACGAGCAGTACTTC. This codes for CASRAYEQYF.

This chain connects TRBV5-1 to TRBJ2-5; D is possibly TRBD1 (6 bases). The V end lost 7 bases, the J end lost 5 bases, and 15 bases lay between the germline ends. The CDR3 covers 13 residues. CDR1 SGHRS and CDR2 YFSETQ come from the germline V gene. The CDR3 here is CASGTQGQETQYF. The CDR3 DNA follows: TGCGCCAGCGGAACTCAGGGGCAGGAGACCCAGTACTTC.

The rearrangement uses TRBV29-1 and TRBJ2-1; 11 nucleotides line up with TRBD2. The ends lost 4 bases at V and 8 bases at J; junction bases unmatched: 7. CDR3 length: 14 residues. CDR1 and CDR2 (germline): SQVTM, ANQGSEA. The DNA of the CDR3 is TGCAGCGTTGGCCGACTAGCGGGACGCTATGAGCAGTTCTTC. As protein: CSVGRLAGRYEQFF.

The genes are TRBV29-1 and TRBJ1-1; tentatively, D is TRBD1 (5 bases). Germline loops: CDR1 SQVTM, CDR2 ANQGSEA. Trimming took 0 bases from V and 5 from J, leaving 10 bases between them. The CDR3 spans 13 residues. This CDR3 is CSVEENGGTEAFF. Written as DNA, the CDR3 is TGCAGCGTTGAAGAGAATGGGGGGACTGAAGCTTTCTTT.

This chain links TRBV10-3 with TRBJ2-1; D assignment may be TRBD1 or TRBD2 (5 bases each). The CDR3 has 17 amino acids. Germline V gene sequence: CDR1 ENHRY, CDR2 SYGVKD. V dropped 3 bases and J dropped 0 bases, with 15 bases sitting between them. DNA of the CDR3: TGTGCCATCAGTGATCCGGGACGGCGAAGCTCCTACAATGAGCAGTTCTTC. Its translation: CAISDPGRRSSYNEQFF.

The chain carries TRBV20-1 and TRBJ2-7, with unresolved D. The CDR3 is made up of 15 amino acids. V lost 2 bases to trimming and J lost 0 bases, with 14 bases between them. CDR1 is DFQATT, CDR2 SNEGSKA, per germline (reference sequence). The CDR3 sequence: CSARKGRPISYEQYF. CDR3 in DNA: TGCAGTGCTAGAAAAGGTCGGCCGATCTCCTACGAGCAGTACTTC.

This clonotype was counted between two and nine times. The rearrangement links TRBV6-1 to TRBJ1-1; D is unresolved. The CDR3 consists of 12 residues. Germline lookup yields CDR1 MNHNS and CDR2 SASEGT. Trimming took off 2 bases at V and 2 bases at J, with 3 bases between the two ends. CDR3 in DNA: TGTGCCAGCAGTGAATCTAACACTGAAGCTTTCTTT. Its protein product is CASSESNTEAFF.

The chain carries TRBV18 and TRBJ2-7; D is unclear. The germline V and J ends were trimmed by 5 bases and 5 bases, with 13 bases remaining between them. The length of the CDR3 is 13 residues. The germline CDR1 and CDR2 sequences are KGHSH and LQKENI. CDR3: CASSTDGPHEQYF. The CDR3 nucleotides read TGTGCCAGCTCAACGGACGGACCTCACGAGCAGTACTTC.

This clonotype was seen once. This chain connects TRBV19 to TRBJ1-2; 7 positions match TRBD1. Per the germline V gene, CDR1 is LNHDA and CDR2 is SQIVND (reference sequence). The CDR3 totals 14 residues. J gave up 3 bases and V 4 bases, and 5 bases lay outside the gene matches. CDR3 nucleotide sequence: TGTGCCAGTAGTACGGGAGGGGGCCACTATGGCTACACCTTC. Amino acid sequence: CASSTGGGHYGYTF.

The V gene is TRBV5-1, the J gene TRBJ2-2; a weak D match, TRBD2 (5 bases). V was pared by 4 bases and J by 0 bases, with 13 bases between. CDR3 size: 16 residues. Germline V gene sequence: CDR1 SGHRS, CDR2 YFSETQ. CDR3 residues: CASSIQLGANTGELFF. The CDR3 DNA sequence: TGCGCCAGCAGCATTCAACTAGGCGCGAACACCGGGGAGCTGTTTTTT.

This rearrangement joins TRBV21-1 to TRBJ2-7; the table's D call of TRBD1 was not tested on the DNA. TRBV21-1 is recorded as a pseudogene. The CDR3 runs 14 residues. The CDR3: CASPSGRNSYEQYF. CDR3 nucleotides: TGTGCCAGCCCTTCGGGACGTAACTCCTACGAGCAGTACTTC.

V and J are TRBV7-9 and TRBJ2-3, with 9 bases aligning to TRBD1. The germline gives CDR1 SEHNR, CDR2 FQNEAQ (reference sequence). The junction had 13 bases not matched to a gene; V was cut back by 5 bases and J by 7 bases. The length of the CDR3 is 16 residues. Here the CDR3 reads CASSERTGAIPHTQYF. The CDR3 bases are TGTGCCAGCAGCGAGCGGACAGGGGCGATCCCCCATACGCAGTATTTT.

This clonotype appeared once. The rearrangement joins TRBV19 to TRBJ2-1, with 7 bases identical to TRBD2. The ends lost 6 bases at V and 8 bases at J; junction bases unmatched: 16. Germline CDR1 reads LNHDA; CDR2 reads SQIVND (reference sequence). CDR3 length: 16 residues. CDR3 nucleotides: TGTGCCAGTAGCCACCCTCGCGGGGAGGGCCGGGATGAGCAGTTCTTC. It yields the protein CASSHPRGEGRDEQFF.